These 5 T cell receptor beta chains came from one sample sequenced in a study of blood T cell repertoires in COVID-19. Produced via immunoSEQ multiplex PCR; TCRdb's table is partial and in-frame only. The sample holds fewer than 250,000 clones, roughly 86% seen once. The sample was peripheral blood. These receptors were taken from a woman aged 60-75 years with acute or convalescent COVID-19.

J is TRBJ1-5 and V is TRBV6-2 or TRBV6-3; the match to TRBD1 covers 9 bases. The CDR3 totals 18 residues. Germline-derived CDR1 and CDR2 are MNHEY and SVGEGT. Germline trimming cut 0 bases from V and 0 bases from J; bases unmatched to any gene: 6. CDR3 loop: CASSYSGTGSNSNQPQHF. CDR3 DNA: TGTGCCAGCAGTTACTCCGGGACAGGGTCGAATAGCAATCAGCCCCAGCATTTT.

This clone was picked up one time. The chain combines TRBV7-9 with TRBJ2-1; 10 nucleotides agree with TRBD2. Germline lookup yields CDR1 SEHNR and CDR2 FQNEAQ (reference sequence). V shed 3 bases and J 13 bases; nucleotides not matched to a gene: 3. CDR3 size: 12 residues. CDR3: CASSFSGGLQFF. In nucleotides, the CDR3 is TGTGCCAGCAGCTTTAGCGGGGGGTTACAGTTCTTC.

This clone was seen a single time. This sequence joins TRBV7-9 and TRBJ1-5; 8 bases align to TRBD1. Germline assignment: CDR1 SEHNR and CDR2 FQNEAQ (reference sequence). The CDR3 is made up of 16 amino acids. V lost 1 base to trimming and J lost 5 bases; unmatched junction nucleotides: 7. CDR3: CASSLGQGAGDQPQHF. DNA for the CDR3: TGTGCCAGCAGCTTAGGGCAGGGGGCAGGGGATCAGCCCCAGCATTTT. The entire variable domain, with the rest obtained from reference TRBV7-9 and TRBJ1-5, is as follows: DTGVSQNPRHKITKRGQNVTFRCDPISEHNRLYWYRQTLGQGPEFLTYFQNEAQLEKSRLLSDRFSAERPKGSFSTLEIQRTEQGDSAMYLCASSLGQGAGDQPQHFGDGTRLSIL.

The J gene is TRBJ1-3, the V gene TRBV30, with 9 bases matching TRBD1. This CDR3 spans 17 amino acids. CDR1 GTSNPN and CDR2 SVGIG come from the germline V gene (reference sequence). Trimming removed 2 bases from V and 4 bases from J; junction bases left unmatched: 12. This chain's CDR3 is CAWSFISGTGRGNTIYF. CDR3 in DNA: TGTGCCTGGAGTTTCATTTCCGGGACAGGGCGCGGAAACACCATATATTTT.

J is TRBJ1-2 and V is TRBV6-6, with 9 nucleotides matching TRBD1. V was clipped by 4 bases and J by 8 bases; unmatched bases: 2. The CDR3 runs 12 residues. Germline assignment: CDR1 MNHNY and CDR2 SVGAGI (reference sequence). For the CDR3, the DNA is TGTGCCAGCAGTTTAACAGGGGGCGGCTACACCTTC. Its translation: CASSLTGGGYTF.